This record concerns one TCR beta chain sequence. Antigen: not known. This entry comes from a study of cytomegalovirus exposure and HLA in healthy donors. Per germline, CDR1 SGHRS and CDR2 YFSETQ. This CDR3 is 15 amino acids long. V gave up 4 bases and J gave up 5 bases; unmatched junction bases: 5. Use of 60 Vbeta and 13 Jbeta primers characterized the PCR. Sequencing used immunoSEQ multiplex PCR; TCRdb keeps in-frame clones, though not all of them. The repertoire includes under 300,000 clones, 75% to 85% of them detected once, and roughly 7.4% sits in the top ten. Findings of the study overall: For most TCR sequences rarity was the rule, although some public TCRs occurred in many donors. Associated with cytomegalovirus, according to the listing, were 150 to 200 TCR beta chains.

What was sequenced was PBMCs. This sequence was found in a woman in her fifties or sixties in good health and CMV-seropositive. V and J are TRBV5-1 and TRBJ2-1; 11 bases match TRBD2. Here the CDR3 DNA reads TGCGCCAGCAGCGAGGGACTAGCGGTTCACAATGAGCAGTTCTTC. Amino acids: CASSEGLAVHNEQFF.